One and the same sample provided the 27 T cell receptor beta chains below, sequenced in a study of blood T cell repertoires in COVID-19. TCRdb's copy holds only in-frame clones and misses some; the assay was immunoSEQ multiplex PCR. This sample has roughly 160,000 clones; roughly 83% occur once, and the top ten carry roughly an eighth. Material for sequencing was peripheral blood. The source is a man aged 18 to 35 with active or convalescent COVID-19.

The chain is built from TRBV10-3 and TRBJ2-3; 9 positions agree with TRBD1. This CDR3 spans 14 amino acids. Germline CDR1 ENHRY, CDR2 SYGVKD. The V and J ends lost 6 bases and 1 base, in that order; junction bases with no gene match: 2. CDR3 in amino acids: CAIRGDRGTDTQYF. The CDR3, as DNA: TGTGCCATCAGGGGGGACAGGGGCACAGATACGCAGTATTTT.

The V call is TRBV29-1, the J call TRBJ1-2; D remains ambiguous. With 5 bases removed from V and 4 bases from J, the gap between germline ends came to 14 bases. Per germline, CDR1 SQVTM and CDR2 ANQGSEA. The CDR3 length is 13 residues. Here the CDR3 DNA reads TGCAGCGTTACCGGGGATAACCTCTATGGCTACACCTTC. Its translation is CSVTGDNLYGYTF.

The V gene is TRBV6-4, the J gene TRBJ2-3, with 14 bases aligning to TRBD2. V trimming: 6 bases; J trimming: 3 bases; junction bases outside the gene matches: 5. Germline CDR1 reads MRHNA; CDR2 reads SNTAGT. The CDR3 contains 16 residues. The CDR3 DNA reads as TGTGCCAGCAGAGGACTAGCGGGGGGACGTACAGATACGCAGTATTTT. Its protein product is CASRGLAGGRTDTQYF.

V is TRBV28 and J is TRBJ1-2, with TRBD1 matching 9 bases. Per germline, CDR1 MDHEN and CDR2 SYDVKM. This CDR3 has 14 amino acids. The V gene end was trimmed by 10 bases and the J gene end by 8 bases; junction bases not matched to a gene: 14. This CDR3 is CATNKGDRERGYTF. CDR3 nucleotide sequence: TGTGCCACCAATAAAGGGGACAGGGAACGCGGCTACACCTTC.

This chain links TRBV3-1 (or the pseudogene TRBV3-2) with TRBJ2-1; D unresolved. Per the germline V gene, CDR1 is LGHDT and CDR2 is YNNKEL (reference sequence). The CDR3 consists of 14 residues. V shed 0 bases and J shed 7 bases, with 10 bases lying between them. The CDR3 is CASSQDVLRNEQFF. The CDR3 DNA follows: TGTGCCAGCAGCCAAGATGTTTTGAGGAATGAGCAGTTCTTC.

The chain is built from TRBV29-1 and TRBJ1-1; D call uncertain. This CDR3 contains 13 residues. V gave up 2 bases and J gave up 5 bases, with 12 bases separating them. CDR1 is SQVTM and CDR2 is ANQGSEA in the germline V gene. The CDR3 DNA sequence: TGCAGCGTTGAAACGGGCCGGGGTACTGAAGCTTTCTTT. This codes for CSVETGRGTEAFF.

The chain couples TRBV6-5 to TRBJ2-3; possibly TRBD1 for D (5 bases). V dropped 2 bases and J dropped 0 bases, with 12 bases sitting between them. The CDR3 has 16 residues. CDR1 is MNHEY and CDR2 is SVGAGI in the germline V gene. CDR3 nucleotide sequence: TGTGCCAGCAGTTACCGGGCAGGGCCAAGCACAGATACGCAGTATTTT. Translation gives CASSYRAGPSTDTQYF.

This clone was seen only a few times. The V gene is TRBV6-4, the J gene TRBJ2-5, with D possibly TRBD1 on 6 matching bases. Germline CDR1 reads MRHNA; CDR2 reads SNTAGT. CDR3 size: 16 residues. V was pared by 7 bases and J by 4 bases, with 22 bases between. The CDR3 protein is CASTPKPYRVRETQYF. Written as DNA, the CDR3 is TGTGCCAGCACCCCGAAACCTTACAGGGTGCGAGAGACCCAGTACTTC.

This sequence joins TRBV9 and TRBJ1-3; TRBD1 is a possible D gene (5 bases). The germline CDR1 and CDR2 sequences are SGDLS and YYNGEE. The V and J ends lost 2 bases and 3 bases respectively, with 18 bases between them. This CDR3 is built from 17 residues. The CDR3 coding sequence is TGTGCCAGCAGCGTCCCCCGGGAGGGGTGGTTTGGAAACACCATATATTTT. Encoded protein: CASSVPREGWFGNTIYF.

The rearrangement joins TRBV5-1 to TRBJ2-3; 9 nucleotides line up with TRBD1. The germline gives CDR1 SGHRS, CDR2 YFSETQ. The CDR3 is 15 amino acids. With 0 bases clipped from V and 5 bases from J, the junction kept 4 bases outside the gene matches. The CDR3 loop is CASSLEWTGVDTQYF. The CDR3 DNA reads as TGCGCCAGCAGCTTGGAATGGACAGGGGTAGATACGCAGTATTTT.

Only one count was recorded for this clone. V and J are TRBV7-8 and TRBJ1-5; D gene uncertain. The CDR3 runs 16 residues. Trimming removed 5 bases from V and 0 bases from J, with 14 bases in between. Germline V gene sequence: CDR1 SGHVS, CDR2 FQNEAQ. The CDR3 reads CASSPHSDYSNQPQHF. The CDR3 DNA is TGTGCCAGCAGCCCCCATAGTGATTATAGCAATCAGCCCCAGCATTTT.

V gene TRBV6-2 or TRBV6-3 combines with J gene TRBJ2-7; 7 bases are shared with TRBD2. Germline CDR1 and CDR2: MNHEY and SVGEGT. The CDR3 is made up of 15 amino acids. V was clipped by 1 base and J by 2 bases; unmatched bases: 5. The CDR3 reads CASSYWGGGTYEQYF. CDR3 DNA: TGTGCCAGCAGTTACTGGGGGGGAGGGACCTACGAGCAGTACTTC.

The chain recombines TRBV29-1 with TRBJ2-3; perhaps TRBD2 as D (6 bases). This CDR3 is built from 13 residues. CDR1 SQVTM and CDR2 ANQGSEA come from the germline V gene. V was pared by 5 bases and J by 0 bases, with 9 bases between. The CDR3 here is CSVRDSSTDTQYF. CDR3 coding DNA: TGCAGCGTTCGGGACTCCAGCACAGATACGCAGTATTTT.

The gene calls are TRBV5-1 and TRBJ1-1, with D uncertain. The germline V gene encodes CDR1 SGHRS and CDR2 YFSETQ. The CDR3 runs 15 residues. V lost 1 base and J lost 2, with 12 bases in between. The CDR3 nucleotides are TGCGCCAGCAGCTTGAACAGAGAACTTAACACTGAAGCTTTCTTT. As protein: CASSLNRELNTEAFF.

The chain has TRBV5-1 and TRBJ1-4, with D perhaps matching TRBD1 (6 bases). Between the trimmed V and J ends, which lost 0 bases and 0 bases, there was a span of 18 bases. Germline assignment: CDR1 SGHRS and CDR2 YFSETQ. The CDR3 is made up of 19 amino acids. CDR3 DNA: TGCGCCAGCAGCTTGGTGGGGTCGACAGGCCTTTCAACTAATGAAAAACTGTTTTTT. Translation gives CASSLVGSTGLSTNEKLFF.

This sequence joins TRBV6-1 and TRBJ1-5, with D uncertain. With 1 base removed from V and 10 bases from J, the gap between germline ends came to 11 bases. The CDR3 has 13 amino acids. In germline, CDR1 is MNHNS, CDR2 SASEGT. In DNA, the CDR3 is TGTGCCAGCAGTGAAGATTATCGAGGACCCCAGCATTTT. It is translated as CASSEDYRGPQHF.

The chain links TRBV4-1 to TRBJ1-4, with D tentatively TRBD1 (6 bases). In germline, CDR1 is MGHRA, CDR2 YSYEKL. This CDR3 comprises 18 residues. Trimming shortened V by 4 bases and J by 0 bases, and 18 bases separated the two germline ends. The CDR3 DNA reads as TGCGCCAGCAGCCGAATATCCGTAGGGGGGGCAACTAATGAAAAACTGTTTTTT. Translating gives CASSRISVGGATNEKLFF.

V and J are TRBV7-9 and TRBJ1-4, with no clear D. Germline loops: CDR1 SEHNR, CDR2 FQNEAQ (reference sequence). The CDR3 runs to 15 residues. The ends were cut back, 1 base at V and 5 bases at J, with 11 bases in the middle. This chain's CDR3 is CASSLEREINEKLFF. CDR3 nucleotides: TGTGCCAGCAGCTTAGAACGGGAGATAAATGAAAAACTGTTTTTT.

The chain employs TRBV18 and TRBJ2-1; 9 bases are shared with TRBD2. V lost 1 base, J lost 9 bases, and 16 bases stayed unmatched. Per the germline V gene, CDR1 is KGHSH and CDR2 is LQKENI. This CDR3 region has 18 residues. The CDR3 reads CASSPRILLAGKHGEQFF. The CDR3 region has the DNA TGTGCCAGCTCACCACGTATCCTACTAGCGGGTAAACATGGTGAGCAGTTCTTC.

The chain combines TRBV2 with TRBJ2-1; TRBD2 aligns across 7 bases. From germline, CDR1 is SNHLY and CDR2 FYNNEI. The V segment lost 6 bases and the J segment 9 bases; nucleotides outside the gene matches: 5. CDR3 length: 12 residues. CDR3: CASSQTSSEQFF. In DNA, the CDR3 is TGTGCCAGCAGCCAGACTAGCAGTGAGCAGTTCTTC. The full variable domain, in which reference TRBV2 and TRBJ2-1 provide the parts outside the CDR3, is EPEVTQTPSHQVTQMGQEVILRCVPISNHLYFYWYRQILGQKVEFLVSFYNNEISEKSEIFDDQFSVERPDGSNFTLKIRSTKLEDSAMYFCASSQTSSEQFFGPGTRLTVL.

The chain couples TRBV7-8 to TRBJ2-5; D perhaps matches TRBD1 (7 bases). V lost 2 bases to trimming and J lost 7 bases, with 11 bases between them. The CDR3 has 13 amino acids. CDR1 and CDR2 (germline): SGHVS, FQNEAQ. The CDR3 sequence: CASSLRQGGTQYF. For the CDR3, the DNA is TGTGCCAGCAGCTTACGGCAGGGGGGGACCCAGTACTTC.

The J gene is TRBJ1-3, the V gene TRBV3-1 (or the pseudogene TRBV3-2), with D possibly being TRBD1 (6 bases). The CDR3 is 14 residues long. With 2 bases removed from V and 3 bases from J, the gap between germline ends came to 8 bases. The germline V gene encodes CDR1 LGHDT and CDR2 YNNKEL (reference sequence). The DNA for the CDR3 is TGTGCCAGCAGCCAAAAGGGGGTTGGAAACACCATATATTTT. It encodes CASSQKGVGNTIYF.

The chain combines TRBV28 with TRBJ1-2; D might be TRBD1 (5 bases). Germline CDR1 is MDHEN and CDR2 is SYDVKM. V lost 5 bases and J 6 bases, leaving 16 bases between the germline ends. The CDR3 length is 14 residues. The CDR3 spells CASSRNDLRDGYTF. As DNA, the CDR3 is TGTGCCAGCAGTCGTAACGACCTCAGGGATGGCTACACCTTC.

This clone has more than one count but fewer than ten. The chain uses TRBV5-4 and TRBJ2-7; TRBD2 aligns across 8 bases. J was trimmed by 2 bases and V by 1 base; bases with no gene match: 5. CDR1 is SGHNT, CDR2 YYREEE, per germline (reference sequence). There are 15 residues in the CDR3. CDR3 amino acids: CASSLISGGAYEQYF. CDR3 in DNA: TGTGCCAGCAGCTTGATCTCCGGGGGGGCCTACGAGCAGTACTTC.

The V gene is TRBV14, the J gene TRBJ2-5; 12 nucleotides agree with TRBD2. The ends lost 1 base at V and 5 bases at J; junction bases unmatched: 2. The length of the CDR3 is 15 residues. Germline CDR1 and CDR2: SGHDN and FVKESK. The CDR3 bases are TGTGCCAGCAGCCAAGGACTAGCGGGAGTGGAGACCCAGTACTTC. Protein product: CASSQGLAGVETQYF.

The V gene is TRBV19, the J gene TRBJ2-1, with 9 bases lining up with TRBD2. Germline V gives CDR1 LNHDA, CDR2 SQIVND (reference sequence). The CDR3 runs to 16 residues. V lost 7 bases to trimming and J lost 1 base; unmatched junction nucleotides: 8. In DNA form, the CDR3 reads TGTGCCAGTACCCTAAATAGCGGGAGATCCTACAATGAGCAGTTCTTC. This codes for CASTLNSGRSYNEQFF.

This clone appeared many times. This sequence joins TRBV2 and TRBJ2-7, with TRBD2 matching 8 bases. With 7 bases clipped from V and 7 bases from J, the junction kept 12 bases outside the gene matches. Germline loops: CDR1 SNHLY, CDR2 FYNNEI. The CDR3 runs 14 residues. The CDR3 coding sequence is TGTGCCAGCAAGTCACCGGGGGGGCAGGGAGAGCAGTACTTC. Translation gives CASKSPGGQGEQYF.